A selection of T cell receptor beta chains follows, all from one sample in a study of T cell responses to AZD1222 COVID-19 vaccine. Clones were sequenced by immunoSEQ multiplex PCR, and TCRdb holds only the in-frame ones, with some missing. The repertoire holds some 150,000 clones, with about 92% as singletons. Sequenced here: peripheral blood, sampled 28 days after the second AZD1222 dose. These receptors were collected from an adult who received the AZD1222 COVID-19 vaccine. Both conserved end residues are part of each CDR3. The D gene is left open where the match is weak.

J gene: TRBJ1-1
V gene: TRBV27
D gene: TRBD1
CDR3 protein: CASSFGTGGPMNTEAFF

J gene: TRBJ2-1
V gene: TRBV10-1
D gene: TRBD1
CDR3 protein: CASSIAGQGVGEQFF

J gene: TRBJ1-1
V gene: TRBV27
D gene: TRBD1
CDR3 protein: CASSPGTANTEAFF

J gene: TRBJ2-1
V gene: TRBV7-2
D gene: TRBD2
CDR3 protein: CASSGNRDYDNEQFF

J gene: TRBJ1-2
V gene: TRBV13
D gene: .
CDR3 protein: CASSIKPREHYGYTF

J gene: TRBJ1-6
V gene: TRBV7-9
D gene: .
CDR3 protein: CASETGTNSPLHF

J gene: TRBJ1-6
V gene: TRBV9
D gene: .
CDR3 protein: CASSVGEHNSPLHF

J gene: TRBJ1-1
V gene: TRBV6-2/TRBV6-3
D gene: .
CDR3 protein: CASSYISTEAFF

J gene: TRBJ2-3
V gene: TRBV7-9
D gene: .
CDR3 protein: CASSYEGHLDTQYF

J gene: TRBJ2-3
V gene: TRBV5-1
D gene: .
CDR3 protein: CASSLAESTDTQYF

J gene: TRBJ1-6
V gene: TRBV4-2
D gene: .
CDR3 protein: CASSQVRDNSPLHF

J gene: TRBJ1-1
V gene: TRBV19
D gene: .
CDR3 protein: CASSIGLEIPEAFF

J gene: TRBJ1-6
V gene: TRBV10-2
D gene: .
CDR3 protein: CASSSALGGPSYNSPLHF

J gene: TRBJ1-1
V gene: TRBV19
D gene: .
CDR3 protein: CASSINRATEAFF

J gene: TRBJ2-1
V gene: TRBV27
D gene: .
CDR3 protein: CARLGAWEQFF

J gene: TRBJ1-5
V gene: TRBV27
D gene: TRBD1
CDR3 protein: CASSLGQGLSQPQHF

J gene: TRBJ2-5
V gene: TRBV11-3
D gene: TRBD1
CDR3 protein: CASSGDRGQETQYF

J gene: TRBJ2-4
V gene: TRBV6-6
D gene: .
CDR3 protein: CASSYGQGGDIQYF

J gene: TRBJ2-5
V gene: TRBV7-2
D gene: TRBD2
CDR3 protein: CASSSGTSGRASRETQYF

J gene: TRBJ2-7
V gene: TRBV5-1
D gene: .
CDR3 protein: CASSWEGATEQYF

J gene: TRBJ1-2
V gene: TRBV28
D gene: .
CDR3 protein: CASSLRLAGRGGYTF

J gene: TRBJ2-6
V gene: TRBV18
D gene: .
CDR3 protein: CASSPGGIPSGANVLTF

J gene: TRBJ2-7
V gene: TRBV30
D gene: .
CDR3 protein: CAWSLGLGGEQYF

J gene: TRBJ1-5
V gene: TRBV28
D gene: .
CDR3 protein: CASIGQGETNQPQHF

J gene: TRBJ2-7
V gene: TRBV11-2
D gene: TRBD1
CDR3 protein: CASSSGTGGWYEQYF

J gene: TRBJ1-3
V gene: TRBV7-9
D gene: .
CDR3 protein: CASRPGNTIYF

J gene: TRBJ1-6
V gene: TRBV30
D gene: .
CDR3 protein: CAWSRPAALHF

J gene: TRBJ2-7
V gene: TRBV7-9
D gene: .
CDR3 protein: CASSLGTGEQYF

J gene: TRBJ1-4
V gene: TRBV28
D gene: .
CDR3 protein: CASSLGSREKLFF

J gene: TRBJ1-2
V gene: TRBV28
D gene: .
CDR3 protein: CASSYRGRGHNYGYTF

J gene: TRBJ2-7
V gene: TRBV6-6
D gene: TRBD2
CDR3 protein: CASSLGQMRLAVYEQYF

J gene: TRBJ1-4
V gene: TRBV5-6
D gene: TRBD1
CDR3 protein: CASSKTGTTNEKLFF

J gene: TRBJ1-2
V gene: TRBV28
D gene: .
CDR3 protein: CASSPPGPVYGYTF

J gene: TRBJ2-7
V gene: TRBV7-9
D gene: .
CDR3 protein: CASSLGAYEQYF

J gene: TRBJ2-5
V gene: TRBV2
D gene: TRBD2
CDR3 protein: CASIPSLAGVAETQYF

J gene: TRBJ2-3
V gene: TRBV3-1/TRBV3-2
D gene: .
CDR3 protein: CASSQDRTSSLTDTQYF

J gene: TRBJ2-3
V gene: TRBV29-1
D gene: .
CDR3 protein: CSVEGPGGTDTQYF

J gene: TRBJ2-2
V gene: TRBV27
D gene: .
CDR3 protein: CASKLGGGATGELFF

J gene: TRBJ2-7
V gene: TRBV4-1
D gene: .
CDR3 protein: CASSQVQGHYEQYF

J gene: TRBJ1-1
V gene: TRBV5-1
D gene: TRBD1
CDR3 protein: CASSSRTGDMNTEAFF

J gene: TRBJ2-1
V gene: TRBV6-2/TRBV6-3
D gene: .
CDR3 protein: CASSYSGGSYNEQFF

J gene: TRBJ2-7
V gene: TRBV10-2
D gene: .
CDR3 protein: CASSVAGQSSYEQYF

J gene: TRBJ2-1
V gene: TRBV28
D gene: TRBD2
CDR3 protein: CASSGTWGGRALGSYNEQFF

J gene: TRBJ2-7
V gene: TRBV14
D gene: .
CDR3 protein: CASSQAVAGEQYF

J gene: TRBJ2-6
V gene: TRBV5-6
D gene: .
CDR3 protein: CASSLGTGANVLTF

J gene: TRBJ1-3
V gene: TRBV11-2
D gene: .
CDR3 protein: CASSFFGNTIYF

J gene: TRBJ1-4
V gene: TRBV12-3/TRBV12-4
D gene: .
CDR3 protein: CASSGGRPRKLFF

J gene: TRBJ1-5
V gene: TRBV18
D gene: .
CDR3 protein: CASSPIGGQPQHF